A selection of T cell receptor beta chains follows, all from one sample in a study of blood T cell repertoires in COVID-19. Profiled with immunoSEQ multiplex PCR; TCRdb holds only in-frame clones, not every one. The sample holds over 400,000 clones, about 88% seen once. Sequencing was done on a sample of peripheral blood. The receptors come from a woman aged 45-65 years with COVID-19, enrolled during active disease. Each CDR3 is given without its conserved first and last residue. Fields, in order: CDR3 protein, D gene, V gene. D genes are given only for firm matches.

CDR3: ASSLGRSGGEAF
D: -
V: TRBV27

CDR3: ASSRDRGLNIQY
D: TRBD1
V: TRBV3-1/TRBV3-2

CDR3: ASSFRSPNTEAF
D: -
V: TRBV5-6

CDR3: ASSSPSGTPHLNPYNEQF
D: -
V: TRBV5-1

CDR3: ATRGPANWGGETQY
D: TRBD2
V: TRBV6-6

CDR3: ASSAGGEWSSYEQY
D: -
V: TRBV2

CDR3: ASSRQGATDGYT
D: TRBD1
V: TRBV7-9

CDR3: ASSEDRGNYGYT
D: TRBD1
V: TRBV6-1

CDR3: ASSLSAGGNNEQF
D: TRBD2
V: TRBV11-3

CDR3: ASSQQPAGDPYEQY
D: TRBD2
V: TRBV4-1

CDR3: ASSRRDSYTGELF
D: TRBD1
V: TRBV18

CDR3: ASSPTVGRSESGYT
D: -
V: TRBV7-8

CDR3: ASSEPGEKLF
D: -
V: TRBV28

CDR3: ASSQEGGGAVDEQF
D: TRBD2
V: TRBV3-1/TRBV3-2

CDR3: ASSFPTGQSLQETQY
D: -
V: TRBV27

CDR3: ASSVSGENEQF
D: TRBD2
V: TRBV9

CDR3: ASSLGKGRETQY
D: -
V: TRBV3-1/TRBV3-2

CDR3: ASRAYREGNGYT
D: -
V: TRBV6-5

CDR3: ASSPHVVGFSGNTIY
D: -
V: TRBV28

CDR3: SAVSQEKAF
D: -
V: TRBV20-1

CDR3: ASSLEQDQPQH
D: -
V: TRBV5-4

CDR3: ASNRAAGELF
D: -
V: TRBV19

CDR3: ASSYSRVSRELF
D: -
V: TRBV6-2/TRBV6-3

CDR3: ASGLGPRGSMDRYTDTQY
D: TRBD1
V: TRBV12-5

CDR3: SVDEAGMNTEAF
D: -
V: TRBV29-1

CDR3: ASRGTERVTEAF
D: -
V: TRBV25-1

CDR3: ASSPTGNTEAF
D: -
V: TRBV6-4

CDR3: ASSGIRYEQY
D: -
V: TRBV2

CDR3: ASSSGGPGTDTQY
D: TRBD2
V: TRBV18

CDR3: AWSPSYEQY
D: -
V: TRBV30

CDR3: ASSLGEGLMNTEAF
D: -
V: TRBV7-6

CDR3: ASSSQGGTEAF
D: -
V: TRBV19

CDR3: ASSFPSGDGTTEQY
D: -
V: TRBV28

CDR3: ASSVGPLRAPAEKLF
D: -
V: TRBV2

CDR3: ASSIGQEAGYT
D: -
V: TRBV19

CDR3: ASSGQSGFEQY
D: -
V: TRBV2

CDR3: ASSAGTGVYNEQF
D: TRBD1
V: TRBV7-9

CDR3: ASSPPGQNEKLF
D: -
V: TRBV9

CDR3: AWSAGLETDTQY
D: -
V: TRBV30

CDR3: ASETDRVSTDTQY
D: TRBD1
V: TRBV2

CDR3: ASSIGTGGELF
D: TRBD1
V: TRBV19

CDR3: ASSLMTATNTEAF
D: -
V: TRBV7-9

CDR3: ASSVDGRGTEAF
D: -
V: TRBV9

CDR3: ASSLPGLKAF
D: -
V: TRBV7-2

CDR3: SVLTAAGARGEQY
D: -
V: TRBV29-1

CDR3: ASSLTFGDQETQY
D: -
V: TRBV3-1/TRBV3-2

CDR3: ASSQGMSSGEQY
D: -
V: TRBV4-1

CDR3: ASSPRHDQETQY
D: -
V: TRBV3-1/TRBV3-2

CDR3: SARTGNTIY
D: -
V: TRBV20-1

CDR3: AWSGSNSNQPQH
D: -
V: TRBV30

CDR3: ASSQRGTKNIQY
D: -
V: TRBV14

CDR3: ASSLRGGEAF
D: -
V: TRBV12-3/TRBV12-4

CDR3: ASSPTRGDTEAF
D: -
V: TRBV5-1

CDR3: ASTIRTGELF
D: -
V: TRBV28

CDR3: ASRPAGGTNNEQF
D: TRBD2
V: TRBV28

CDR3: ASSRSGTDYNEQF
D: TRBD2
V: TRBV2

CDR3: SVEQDRDTEAF
D: TRBD1
V: TRBV29-1

CDR3: ATSRGPSGGTDTQY
D: TRBD2
V: TRBV15